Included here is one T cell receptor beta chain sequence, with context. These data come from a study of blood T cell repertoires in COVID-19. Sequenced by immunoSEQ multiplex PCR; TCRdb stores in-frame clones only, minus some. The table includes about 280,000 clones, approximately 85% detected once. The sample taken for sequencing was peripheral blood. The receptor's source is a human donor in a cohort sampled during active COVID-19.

CDR3 amino acids: CASKSPENTEAFF. In nucleotides, the CDR3 is TGTGCCAGCAAATCTCCAGAGAACACTGAAGCTTTCTTT. The V gene is TRBV6-5, the J gene TRBJ1-1; unclear D gene. CDR1 and CDR2 (germline): MNHEY, SVGAGI. The V end lost 7 bases, the J end lost 1 base, and 10 bases lay between the germline ends. The CDR3 spans 13 residues.